Following are 9 T cell receptor beta chains from one sample sequenced in a study of shared clonotypes between healthy human individuals. Cells designated naive CD8 were CD45RO-negative and were positively selected for CCR7, with terminally differentiated effector memory CD45RA+ cells excluded. Data came from immunoSEQ multiplex PCR; TCRdb stores just in-frame clones and leaves some out. The sample has around 2,000,000 clones, less than 95% seen once; the top ten hold around 1.1%. Source material: naive CD8+ T cells sorted from blood. The receptors stem from a man aged 18 to 30 in good health.

This clone was picked up one time. The J gene is TRBJ2-7, the V gene TRBV25-1; 9 bases agree with TRBD1. J was trimmed by 6 bases and V by 4 bases; bases with no gene match: 10. CDR1 and CDR2 (germline): MGHDK, SYGVNS. The CDR3 has 15 residues. The CDR3 DNA follows: TGTGCCAGCAGTGTCTCGGGACAGGGAAGGATCGAGCAGTACTTC. It codes for CASSVSGQGRIEQYF.

The chain couples TRBV5-8 to TRBJ1-2; D is uncertain. Germline lookup yields CDR1 SGHTS and CDR2 YDEGEE. The V and J ends lost 6 bases and 0 bases respectively, with 9 bases between them. The CDR3 contains 13 residues. The CDR3 loop reads CASIERSNYGYTF. The CDR3 DNA reads as TGTGCCAGCATCGAAAGATCTAACTATGGCTACACCTTC.

The chain carries TRBV18 and TRBJ2-2; D may correspond to TRBD1 or TRBD2 (5 bases each). CDR1 and CDR2 (germline): KGHSH, LQKENI. Trimming stripped 3 bases from V and 0 bases from J, with 11 bases between. This CDR3 has 16 residues. The CDR3 reads CASSPMGRPNTGELFF. In DNA form, the CDR3 reads TGTGCCAGCTCACCCATGGGACGTCCGAACACCGGGGAGCTGTTTTTT.

This clone occurred many times. The V call is TRBV19, the J call TRBJ1-4, with D perhaps matching TRBD1 (5 bases). CDR3 length equals 15 residues. Between the trimmed V and J ends, which lost 5 bases and 3 bases, there was a span of 13 bases. In germline, CDR1 is LNHDA, CDR2 SQIVND (reference sequence). The CDR3: CASSARQSPNEKLFF. The CDR3 nucleotides read TGTGCCAGTAGTGCCCGACAGAGTCCTAATGAAAAACTGTTTTTT.

The chain has TRBV7-9 and TRBJ2-7; D is possibly TRBD1 or TRBD2 (5 bases each). Germline CDR1 and CDR2: SEHNR and FQNEAQ (reference sequence). The CDR3 loop spans 15 amino acids. Trimming removed 4 bases at V and 4 bases at J, with 17 bases between. The CDR3 protein is CASSSGPTLMYEQYF. CDR3 sequence (DNA): TGTGCCAGCAGCTCGGGACCGACACTAATGTACGAGCAGTACTTC.

Only one count was recorded for this clone. The chain links TRBV27 to TRBJ2-6, with D perhaps given as TRBD1 or TRBD2 (5 bases each). Deletions cut 3 bases from V and 4 bases from J, with 13 bases between. Per germline, CDR1 MNHEY and CDR2 SMNVEV (reference sequence). CDR3 size: 16 residues. CDR3 amino acids: CASSLLGADGANVLTF. CDR3 nucleotides: TGTGCCAGCAGTTTGCTCGGGGCAGACGGGGCCAACGTCCTGACTTTC.

Remarks on this clone: The sample contains more than one DNA sequence encoding this CDR3. The J gene is TRBJ2-2, the V gene TRBV6-6; no clear D gene. Germline CDR1 reads MNHNY; CDR2 reads SVGAGI (reference sequence). V lost 2 bases to trimming and J lost 6 bases, with 4 bases between them. The CDR3 covers 12 residues. The CDR3 region has the DNA TGTGCCAGCAGTTACCTGCCCGGGGAGCTGTTTTTT. Translating it yields CASSYLPGELFF.

The chain combines TRBV6-5 with TRBJ2-2, with TRBD2 matching over 9 bases. Trimming cost V 6 bases and J 7 bases; bases outside gene matches: 9. Germline V CDR1 and CDR2: MNHEY, SVGAGI. This CDR3 region has 15 residues. This chain's CDR3 is CASRPGTSIFGELFF. As DNA, the CDR3 is TGTGCCAGCAGACCCGGGACTAGCATCTTCGGGGAGCTGTTTTTT.

V gene TRBV29-1 combines with J gene TRBJ2-1; possible D gene TRBD2, 5 bases. The germline CDR1 and CDR2 sequences are SQVTM and ANQGSEA. This CDR3 is built from 14 residues. V lost 6 bases, J lost 0 bases, and 12 bases lay in between. The CDR3 DNA reads as TGCAGCGTCAATGGACTCAGCTCCTACAATGAGCAGTTCTTC. It codes for CSVNGLSSYNEQFF.